The 8 T cell receptor beta chains given below trace back to one sample, sequenced in a study of tumor-infiltrating lymphocytes in oesophageal squamous cell carcinoma. Using its own MiXCR run on the PCR reads, TCRdb lists one record per CDR3 protein. The repertoire holds roughly 17,000 distinct CDR3 sequences, around 50% seen once, with around 42% in the top ten. Sequencing used normal esophageal tissue next to the tumor. All receptors derive from a female donor with esophageal squamous cell carcinoma.

The rearrangement uses TRBV6-1 and TRBJ1-1; D ambiguous. The CDR3 runs to 14 residues. Germline CDR1 is MNHNS and CDR2 is SASEGT. V shed 0 bases and J shed 14 bases, with 19 bases lying between them. CDR3 nucleotide sequence: TGTGCCAGCAGTGAAGCGCTAGGACCCCACGAGCAGTTCTTT. Translating it yields CASSEALGPHEQFF.

The genes are TRBV28 and TRBJ2-4, with D unclear. The assigned J gene may be wrong: the sequence end matches TRBJ2-1 better. This CDR3 has 13 amino acids. CDR1 is MDHEN, CDR2 SYDVKM, per germline. For the CDR3, the DNA is TGTGCCAGCAGCTCGAGCAATCCCAATGAGCAGTTCTTC. This codes for CASSSSNPNEQFF.

V usage is TRBV7-3 and J usage is TRBJ1-1, with 9 nucleotides matching TRBD2. The DNA matches TRBJ2-7 better at its end, which makes the J call doubtful. Germline assignment: CDR1 SGHTA and CDR2 FQGTGA. This CDR3 is built from 14 residues. The CDR3 sequence is CASSSIAGVGEQYF. DNA for the CDR3: TGTGCCAGCAGCTCCATAGCGGGAGTGGGTGAGCAGTACTTC.

The chain employs TRBV28 and TRBJ2-1, with D perhaps matching TRBD1 or TRBD2 (7 bases each). The J call is in doubt because the DNA end fits TRBJ2-5 better. The CDR3 sequence is 20 residues long. Germline V gene data show CDR1 as MDHEN and CDR2 as SYDVKM. CDR3 amino acids: CASSPRGVVGGPMREETQYF. DNA for the CDR3: TGTGCCAGCAGCCCCAGGGGGGTAGTGGGAGGGCCGATGAGGGAGGAAACCCAGTACTTC.

V and J are TRBV9 and TRBJ1-1; D ambiguous. V was shortened by 1 base and J by 4 bases, with 8 bases between the two germline ends. Germline V gene lookup returns CDR1 SGDLS and CDR2 YYNGEE. This CDR3 spans 13 amino acids. The chain's CDR3 is CASSVYVGTEAFF. CDR3 bases: TGTGCCAGCAGCGTATATGTGGGCACTGAAGCTTTCTTT.

V usage is TRBV24-1 and J usage is TRBJ1-1, with D tentatively TRBD1 (6 bases). V gave up 2 bases and J gave up 1 base, with 13 bases separating them. Germline V lookup: CDR1 KGHDR, CDR2 SFDVKD. The CDR3 totals 16 residues. The CDR3 protein is CATSDSRGGPNTEAFF. The CDR3 DNA reads TGTGCCACCAGTGATTCGCGTGGGGGGCCGAACACTGAAGCTTTCTTT.

The genes are TRBV6-6 and TRBJ2-6; the D gene is possibly TRBD1 (6 bases). With 5 bases removed from V and 0 bases from J, the gap between germline ends came to 11 bases. The germline CDR1 and CDR2 sequences are MNHNY and SVGAGI (reference sequence). The CDR3 is 16 residues long. CDR3 DNA: TGTGCCAGCAGTAAAGGACAGATCTCTGGGGCCAACGTCCTGACTTTC. Its translation: CASSKGQISGANVLTF.

V gene TRBV12-3 or TRBV12-4 combines with J gene TRBJ2-5, with 7 bases that match TRBD1. The J call may be incorrect, as the DNA end agrees better with TRBJ2-1. The CDR3 extends over 13 amino acids. Written as DNA, the CDR3 is TGTGCCAGCACCCGGGGACAGCTCCAGCCCCAGTTCTTC. This gives the protein CASTRGQLQPQFF.